Following are 24 T cell receptor beta chains from one sample sequenced in a study of shared clonotypes between healthy human individuals. Method: immunoSEQ multiplex PCR; TCRdb's copy keeps in-frame clones and lacks some. The table shows approximately 2,000,000 clones, with 85% to 95% occurring only once. Sequenced material: naive CD4+ T cells from PBMCs. Subset in this sample: CD45RA+ positively selected. The source is a man between 18 and 29 years old in good health. Some clones in this sample may be carry-over from other donors' samples.

The V gene is TRBV23-1, the J gene TRBJ2-7; TRBD1 aligns across 7 bases. TRBV23-1 is marked as an open reading frame, function uncertain. The CDR3 is made up of 16 amino acids. V was pared by 8 bases and J by 4 bases, with 17 bases of the junction left unmatched. This CDR3 reads CASGPGTASLSYEQYF. CDR3 nucleotide sequence: TGCGCCAGCGGACCAGGGACAGCATCCCTCTCTTACGAGCAGTACTTC.

The gene calls are TRBV28 and TRBJ2-7; the match to TRBD2 covers 9 bases. The V gene end was trimmed by 6 bases and the J gene end by 4 bases; junction bases not matched to a gene: 13. Looked up from germline, CDR1 is MDHEN and CDR2 is SYDVKM. This CDR3 is built from 16 residues. The CDR3 DNA follows: TGTGCCAGCAGAACCTTCGGGGCGGGAGGGCTTTACGAGCAGTACTTC. Protein: CASRTFGAGGLYEQYF.

The chain joins TRBV5-4 to TRBJ2-5; TRBD1 matches 8 bases. Looked up from germline, CDR1 is SGHNT and CDR2 is YYREEE (reference sequence). The CDR3 sequence is 14 residues long. Germline trimming cut 2 bases from V and 2 bases from J; bases unmatched to any gene: 2. Here the CDR3 DNA reads TGTGCCAGCAGCTTCCAGGGGGCACAAGAGACCCAGTACTTC. It is translated as CASSFQGAQETQYF.

CDR3 protein: CASGGDVYEQYF. DNA of the CDR3: TGTGCCAGCGGGGGGGACGTTTACGAGCAGTACTTC. The gene calls are TRBV9 and TRBJ2-7, with 7 bases aligning to TRBD2. The CDR3 length is 12 residues. Germline assignment: CDR1 SGDLS and CDR2 YYNGEE. The V segment lost 7 bases and the J segment 4 bases; nucleotides outside the gene matches: 5.

This rearrangement joins TRBV4-1 to TRBJ1-2; D is uncertain. CDR1 and CDR2 (germline): MGHRA, YSYEKL. This CDR3 is built from 15 residues. V lost 2 bases to trimming and J lost 2 bases, with 12 bases between them. CDR3 protein: CASSQPPSGNYGYTF. CDR3 DNA sequence: TGCGCCAGCAGCCAACCCCCATCTGGGAACTATGGCTACACCTTC.

The gene calls are TRBV7-2 and TRBJ2-2; D gene unclear. V was clipped by 4 bases and J by 2 bases, with 11 bases between them. Germline V gene lookup returns CDR1 SGHTA and CDR2 FQGNSA. The CDR3 consists of 15 residues. The CDR3 reads CASSSLGPNTGELFF. CDR3 DNA: TGTGCCAGCAGCTCATTAGGACCAAACACCGGGGAGCTGTTTTTT.

The count of this clone is one. The chain links TRBV7-6 to TRBJ2-7; 12 bases fit TRBD2. The CDR3 spans 15 residues. After removal of 0 bases from V and 5 bases from J, the junction contained 2 bases not matched to a gene. Germline CDR1 SGHVS, CDR2 FNYEAQ. The chain's CDR3 is CASSLALAGGHEQYF. CDR3 nucleotide sequence: TGTGCCAGCAGCTTAGCACTAGCGGGAGGCCACGAGCAGTACTTC.

The chain uses TRBV6-1 and TRBJ1-5; D possibly corresponds to TRBD1 (5 bases). The germline V gene has CDR1 MNHNS and CDR2 SASEGT. V was trimmed by 6 bases and J by 4 bases, leaving 16 bases between them. The CDR3 contains 15 residues. DNA for the CDR3: TGTGCCAGCAGATTGATTGGGACGAAGAATCAGCCCCAGCATTTT. Translated, it gives CASRLIGTKNQPQHF.

The rearrangement links TRBV2 to TRBJ2-2; a weak D match, TRBD2 (6 bases). The V end was cut by 6 bases, the J end by 2 bases, with 10 bases between. CDR3 length equals 14 residues. Germline CDR1 SNHLY, CDR2 FYNNEI. CDR3 bases: TGTGCCAGCAGGCTAGCGTTTAACACCGGGGAGCTGTTTTTT. Protein product: CASRLAFNTGELFF. The complete variable domain, with remaining parts taken from reference TRBV2 and TRBJ2-2, reads EPEVTQTPSHQVTQMGQEVILRCVPISNHLYFYWYRQILGQKVEFLVSFYNNEISEKSEIFDDQFSVERPDGSNFTLKIRSTKLEDSAMYFCASRLAFNTGELFFGEGSRLTVL.

The chain uses TRBV27 and TRBJ1-5; D not certain. Trimming took off 4 bases at V and 2 bases at J, with 12 bases between the two ends. CDR3 length: 15 residues. CDR1 MNHEY and CDR2 SMNVEV come from the germline V gene (reference sequence). This CDR3 is CASSSNGFGNQPQHF. The DNA for the CDR3 is TGTGCCAGCAGTTCAAATGGGTTCGGCAATCAGCCCCAGCATTTT.

V and J are TRBV7-9 and TRBJ2-7; weak D call: TRBD2 (5 bases). Trimming removed 0 bases at V and 1 base at J, with 10 bases between. The germline gives CDR1 SEHNR, CDR2 FQNEAQ (reference sequence). The CDR3 runs 15 residues. CDR3 sequence: CASSLAGATSYEQYF. The CDR3 nucleotides are TGTGCCAGCAGCTTAGCGGGAGCAACTTCCTACGAGCAGTACTTC.

For this clone: The identical CDR3 is also encoded by other nucleotide sequences in the sample. The V and J genes are TRBV19 and TRBJ1-5; D is undetermined. The length of the CDR3 is 12 residues. CDR1 LNHDA and CDR2 SQIVND come from the germline V gene (reference sequence). V lost 3 bases to trimming and J lost 6 bases, with 6 bases between them. This chain's CDR3 is CASSITVQPQHF. Written as DNA, the CDR3 is TGTGCCAGTAGTATTACCGTTCAGCCCCAGCATTTT.

This rearrangement joins TRBV30 to TRBJ2-1; 15 nucleotides agree with TRBD2. This CDR3 region has 14 residues. Germline V gene lookup returns CDR1 GTSNPN and CDR2 SVGIG (reference sequence). V gave up 0 bases and J gave up 16 bases; unmatched junction bases: 7. CDR3 nucleotide sequence: TGTGCCTGGAGTGTCGGGACTAGCGGGGGGAGCTTATTCTTC. Amino acids: CAWSVGTSGGSLFF.

This chain links TRBV27 with TRBJ2-3, with 7 bases aligning to TRBD2. Trimming cost V 6 bases and J 5 bases; bases outside gene matches: 20. Germline loops: CDR1 MNHEY, CDR2 SMNVEV (reference sequence). The CDR3 consists of 18 residues. DNA for the CDR3: TGTGCCAGCAGGGGGGGGTCGTGGCGGGAGAGGGTACTAGATACGCAGTATTTT. It codes for CASRGGSWRERVLDTQYF.

The CDR3 loop reads CASSLVPLASAGELFF. As DNA, the CDR3 is TGTGCCAGCAGCTTAGTTCCCCTAGCTTCCGCCGGGGAGCTGTTTTTT. The chain links TRBV7-2 to TRBJ2-2; D possibly corresponds to TRBD2 (5 bases). V lost 1 base and J 6 bases, leaving 15 bases between the germline ends. CDR1 is SGHTA, CDR2 FQGNSA, per germline. CDR3 length equals 16 residues.

The rearrangement uses TRBV5-5 and TRBJ1-2, with a possible D match to TRBD1 (6 bases). V lost 1 base and J 5 bases, leaving 15 bases between the germline ends. This CDR3 is built from 15 residues. CDR1 is SGHKS and CDR2 is YYEKEE in the germline V gene (reference sequence). The CDR3 here is CASSLTGSPQYGYTF. As DNA, the CDR3 is TGTGCCAGCAGCTTGACAGGGAGCCCTCAATATGGCTACACCTTC.

This clone appeared once. The chain is built from TRBV15 and TRBJ2-7; D remains ambiguous. Germline V CDR1 and CDR2: LNHNV, YYDKDF (reference sequence). The V and J ends lost 1 base and 3 bases respectively, with 10 bases between them. This CDR3 has 14 residues. CDR3 sequence: CATSRVDTLYEQYF. DNA of the CDR3: TGTGCCACCAGCAGAGTCGACACGCTCTACGAGCAGTACTTC.

This clone was seen only once. This CDR3 is CASSLLDAKNEAFF. In nucleotides, the CDR3 is TGTGCCAGCAGCTTATTGGACGCTAAGAATGAAGCTTTCTTT. The chain couples TRBV7-2 to TRBJ1-1, with unresolved D. Trimming took off 2 bases at V and 7 bases at J, with 14 bases between the two ends. This CDR3 spans 14 amino acids. The germline V gene has CDR1 SGHTA and CDR2 FQGNSA. The full variable domain, its missing parts supplied by reference TRBV7-2 and TRBJ1-1, is GAGVSQSPSNKVTEKGKDVELRCDPISGHTALYWYRQSLGQGLEFLIYFQGNSAPDKSGLPSDRFSAERTGGSVSTLTIQRTQQEDSAVYLCASSLLDAKNEAFFGQGTRLTVV.

The chain uses TRBV7-3 and TRBJ2-1, with unresolved D. The CDR3 has 15 residues. Germline V CDR1 and CDR2: SGHTA, FQGTGA. With 3 bases removed from V and 2 bases from J, the gap between germline ends came to 11 bases. The CDR3 sequence: CASSFLEAPYNEQFF. CDR3 DNA: TGTGCCAGCAGCTTTCTCGAGGCCCCCTACAATGAGCAGTTCTTC.

Written as DNA, the CDR3 is TGCAGCGTCGGGCTCGGGGCCAACGTCCTGACTTTC. It yields the protein CSVGLGANVLTF. The V call is TRBV29-1, the J call TRBJ2-6; the D is unclear. This CDR3 region has 12 residues. V lost 6 bases and J lost 4, with 7 bases in between. Germline CDR1 is SQVTM and CDR2 is ANQGSEA.

The V gene is TRBV11-2, the J gene TRBJ2-5, with TRBD2 identical over 8 bases. Germline values: CDR1 SGHAT, CDR2 FQNNGV. Trimming cost V 5 bases and J 6 bases; bases outside gene matches: 17. The CDR3 is made up of 17 amino acids. CDR3 sequence (DNA): TGTGCCAGCAGCCAAGCGGGGGTAGGGCCCTGGAGGCAGACCCAGTACTTC. As protein: CASSQAGVGPWRQTQYF.

The chain is built from TRBV14 and TRBJ2-1, with 7 bases matching TRBD2. This CDR3 is built from 18 residues. Germline CDR1 SGHDN, CDR2 FVKESK. Trimming took 0 bases from V and 6 from J; bases not matched to a gene: 14. CDR3 sequence: CASSQDPGWLAAINEQFF. The CDR3 DNA is TGTGCCAGCAGCCAAGATCCAGGCTGGCTAGCGGCTATCAATGAGCAGTTCTTC.

J is TRBJ1-1 and V is TRBV18, with D maybe TRBD1 (6 bases). There are 12 residues in the CDR3. The V gene's germline CDR1 is KGHSH and CDR2 LQKENI. V was shortened by 11 bases and J by 3 bases, with 13 bases between the two germline ends. The CDR3 coding sequence is TGTGCCTCGGGGGGGGCCTACACTGAAGCTTTCTTT. Translating it yields CASGGAYTEAFF.

This chain links TRBV11-2 with TRBJ2-7; a possible D gene is TRBD1 (6 bases). Germline lookup yields CDR1 SGHAT and CDR2 FQNNGV. This CDR3 spans 14 amino acids. Trimming removed 1 base at V and 6 bases at J, with 13 bases between. The CDR3, as DNA: TGTGCCAGCAGCTTAGTTTCAGGGGTCAGCGAGCAGTACTTC. Amino acid sequence: CASSLVSGVSEQYF.